This entry describes one TCR beta chain. Its antigen is still unknown. Mismatch with germline at one junction end may stem from a read error. The source of the sample is a study of T-cell reconstitution after alpha-beta-depleted transplantation in children. A library of TCRbeta sequences, prepared with unique molecular identifiers, was generated. TCRdb redid the calling of the PCR reads with MiXCR, one entry per CDR3 protein. The sample yields about 900,000 distinct CDR3 sequences, about 31% seen once. The CDR3 has 17 residues. Germline V CDR1 and CDR2: DFQATT, SNEGSKA (reference sequence). Study results and limitations: After one year, T-cell counts and TCRbeta diversity mostly came from new T cells. Reportedly, alpha-beta T cells present about two months post-transplant originated from several hundred expanded clones of graft origin.

The input for sequencing was PBMCs, mostly from graft donor cells, taken 360 days after TCRalphabeta/CD19-depleted stem cell transplant. This TCR derives from a boy under two years old who had a stem cell transplant for SCID, so the T cells may come from the graft donor. The rearrangement uses TRBV20-1 and TRBJ2-5; 10 bases line up with TRBD2. CDR3 sequence reads: CCARDGERGGSRETQYF. In DNA, the CDR3 is TGCTGTGCTAGAGATGGGGAGCGGGGGGGCAGTAGGGAGACCCAGTACTTC.